The 20 T cell receptor beta chains below were found in one sample sequenced in a study of cytomegalovirus exposure and HLA in healthy donors. This PCR relied on a set of 60 Vbeta primers and 13 Jbeta primers. Sequenced by immunoSEQ multiplex PCR; TCRdb stores in-frame clones only, minus some. The sample has roughly 100,000 clones, approximately 86% seen once. The sequenced material came from PBMCs. These receptors were collected from a man younger than 30 in good health and CMV-seronegative.

This rearrangement joins TRBV6-1 to TRBJ1-2, with no clear D. The ends were cut back, 5 bases at V and 0 bases at J, with 7 bases in the middle. The CDR3 consists of 13 residues. Germline V CDR1 and CDR2: MNHNS, SASEGT. The CDR3 reads CASSRQTNYGYTF. CDR3 DNA sequence: TGTGCCAGCAGTCGTCAGACTAACTATGGCTACACCTTC.

The chain joins TRBV4-2 to TRBJ2-1; 7 nucleotides match TRBD2. The CDR3 runs 16 residues. V shed 0 bases and J 4 bases; nucleotides not matched to a gene: 6. The germline V gene encodes CDR1 LGHNA and CDR2 YNFKEQ. CDR3 nucleotides: TGTGCCAGCAGCCAAGATGGGGGGGAGGGATACAATGAGCAGTTCTTC. Protein: CASSQDGGEGYNEQFF.

This clone is a singleton in its sample. The rearrangement uses TRBV29-1 and TRBJ2-1; 11 bases are shared with TRBD2. V dropped 6 bases and J dropped 6; count of bases not matched to a gene: 16. Germline V gene lookup returns CDR1 SQVTM and CDR2 ANQGSEA. This CDR3 contains 17 residues. CDR3 nucleotides: TGCAGCGTATATAACCCCGGGACTAGCGGTTATCTCAATGAGCAGTTCTTC. Amino acids: CSVYNPGTSGYLNEQFF.

The chain joins TRBV27 to TRBJ2-3; possibly TRBD1 for D (5 bases). The length of the CDR3 is 16 residues. From germline, CDR1 is MNHEY and CDR2 SMNVEV (reference sequence). V was pared by 4 bases and J by 0 bases, with 14 bases between. CDR3 bases: TGTGCCAGCAGTTCACCCTCGACAGTAAGCACAGATACGCAGTATTTT. It codes for CASSSPSTVSTDTQYF.

This clone has a single count. The chain links TRBV19 to TRBJ1-3, with TRBD1 matching 8 bases. The CDR3 sequence is 17 residues long. The V gene's germline CDR1 is LNHDA and CDR2 SQIVND (reference sequence). The V and J ends lost 6 bases and 0 bases, in that order; junction bases with no gene match: 10. Here the CDR3 DNA reads TGTGCCAGTAGAGAAACGGGGACAGGCCACTCTGGAAACACCATATATTTT. It encodes CASRETGTGHSGNTIYF.

As DNA, the CDR3 is TGTGCCAGCAAGACCACGAGGGGGCTATCCACAGATACGCAGTATTTT. Translating gives CASKTTRGLSTDTQYF. This chain joins TRBV6-6 and TRBJ2-3; 7 nucleotides line up with TRBD1. CDR3 length: 16 amino acids. Germline V gene lookup returns CDR1 MNHNY and CDR2 SVGAGI (reference sequence). J lost 2 bases, V lost 7 bases, and 12 bases had no gene match.

The V gene is TRBV4-3, the J gene TRBJ1-6, with no clear D. The CDR3 sequence is 15 residues long. The V gene lost 4 bases and the J gene lost 7 bases, with 14 bases spanning the gap. The V gene's germline CDR1 is LGHNA and CDR2 YSLEER. CDR3 DNA: TGCGCCAGCAGCCGGGTAGACCGAGGGAATTCACCCCTCCACTTT. Residues: CASSRVDRGNSPLHF.

This chain uses TRBV10-2 with TRBJ1-1; 10 positions agree with TRBD1. The CDR3 covers 12 residues. CDR1 is WSHSY and CDR2 is SAAADI in the germline V gene. V shed 7 bases and J 11 bases; nucleotides not matched to a gene: 7. In DNA, the CDR3 is TGCGCCAGCATCCCGTGGGACAGGGGCGCTTTCTTT. Its protein is CASIPWDRGAFF.

The gene calls are TRBV27 and TRBJ2-1; 9 bases are a match to TRBD2. Germline V CDR1 and CDR2: MNHEY, SMNVEV (reference sequence). The V segment lost 5 bases and the J segment 9 bases; nucleotides outside the gene matches: 8. This CDR3 spans 14 amino acids. In DNA form, the CDR3 reads TGTGCCAGCAGTCAGGCCGGGACTAGCAGTGAGCAGTTCTTC. Amino acids: CASSQAGTSSEQFF.

The V gene is TRBV15, the J gene TRBJ2-1, with D perhaps matching TRBD1 (6 bases). Trimming took off 1 base at V and 4 bases at J, with 14 bases between the two ends. The CDR3 contains 16 residues. CDR1 is LNHNV and CDR2 is YYDKDF in the germline V gene (reference sequence). CDR3 nucleotide sequence: TGTGCCACCAGCAGAGGAGTACTAGGACAGTACAATGAGCAGTTCTTC. Its translation: CATSRGVLGQYNEQFF.

V and J are TRBV9 and TRBJ1-1; D gene unclear. Germline assignment: CDR1 SGDLS and CDR2 YYNGEE. The CDR3 has 15 residues. Trimming cost V 0 bases and J 4 bases, with 13 bases left between them. For the CDR3, the DNA is TGTGCCAGCAGCGTAGGAATTGAGGGCGGCACTGAAGCTTTCTTT. The encoded protein is CASSVGIEGGTEAFF. Based on the CDR3 plus reference TRBV9 and TRBJ1-1, the full variable domain is DSGVTQTPKHLITATGQRVTLRCSPRSGDLSVYWYQQSLDQGLQFLIQYYNGEERAKGNILERFSAQQFPDLHSELNLSSLELGDSALYFCASSVGIEGGTEAFFGQGTRLTVV.

The chain uses TRBV7-2 and TRBJ2-6; 9 bases are shared with TRBD2. The CDR3 covers 18 residues. CDR1 and CDR2 from the germline V gene are SGHTA and FQGNSA. Germline trimming cut 10 bases from V and 3 bases from J; bases unmatched to any gene: 16. As DNA, the CDR3 is TGTGCCAAAAAGGCGGGTAGCGGGAGTGTCTTTGGGGCCAACGTCCTGACTTTC. It specifies CAKKAGSGSVFGANVLTF.

This clone was observed a few times. The J gene is TRBJ2-1, the V gene TRBV7-6; a weak D match, TRBD1 (6 bases). The CDR3 contains 15 residues. Trimming removed 4 bases at V and 5 bases at J, with 15 bases between. Germline loops: CDR1 SGHVS, CDR2 FNYEAQ. The CDR3, as DNA: TGTGCCAGCAGCTCGATTAGGGGGACCCACAATGAGCAGTTCTTC. Translated, it gives CASSSIRGTHNEQFF.

The chain has TRBV30 and TRBJ1-5; 8 bases match TRBD1. The CDR3 covers 15 residues. The ends lost 0 bases at V and 6 bases at J; junction bases unmatched: 7. The V gene's germline CDR1 is GTSNPN and CDR2 SVGIG (reference sequence). The CDR3 sequence is CAWSVADRVSQPQHF. CDR3 DNA: TGTGCCTGGAGTGTAGCGGACAGGGTTTCTCAGCCCCAGCATTTT.

V usage is TRBV27 and J usage is TRBJ2-1, with a possible D match to TRBD2 (6 bases). This CDR3 spans 16 amino acids. Germline V gene lookup returns CDR1 MNHEY and CDR2 SMNVEV (reference sequence). Deletions cut 0 bases from V and 5 bases from J, with 14 bases between. The CDR3 DNA sequence: TGTGCCAGCAGTTTATCCCCTCTCGGGACTCACAATGAGCAGTTCTTC. Translation: CASSLSPLGTHNEQFF.

The chain couples TRBV5-1 to TRBJ1-1; D may be TRBD1 (6 bases). The CDR3 is made up of 14 amino acids. From germline, CDR1 is SGHRS and CDR2 YFSETQ. V was trimmed by 4 bases and J by 4 bases, leaving 14 bases between them. CDR3 protein: CASSLAGAGTEAFF. The CDR3 DNA reads TGCGCCAGCAGCCTCGCAGGGGCGGGCACTGAAGCTTTCTTT.

The chain is built from TRBV6-5 and TRBJ2-2; D ambiguous. CDR1 MNHEY and CDR2 SVGAGI come from the germline V gene. V lost 6 bases to trimming and J lost 3 bases, with 8 bases between them. This CDR3 contains 13 residues. DNA for the CDR3: TGTGCCAGCAGGCCCAGTCACACCGGGGAGCTGTTTTTT. Translated, it gives CASRPSHTGELFF.

This sequence joins TRBV6-5 and TRBJ1-2; D is uncertain. This CDR3 comprises 11 residues. Trimming took 6 bases from V and 1 from J, leaving 3 bases between them. Germline V gene data show CDR1 as MNHEY and CDR2 as SVGAGI. The CDR3 DNA reads TGTGCCAGCAGGCGTAACTATGGCTACACCTTC. This gives the protein CASRRNYGYTF.

J is TRBJ2-2 and V is TRBV7-6; 7 nucleotides line up with TRBD1. The CDR3 totals 14 residues. Trimming took 3 bases from V and 6 from J; bases not matched to a gene: 4. Germline V gene data show CDR1 as SGHVS and CDR2 as FNYEAQ. In DNA, the CDR3 is TGTGCCAGCAGCTTCGGACAGGCGGCCGGGGAGCTGTTTTTT. Its protein product is CASSFGQAAGELFF.

This clone was detected once. The chain employs TRBV7-9 and TRBJ2-7; unclear D gene. V gave up 5 bases and J gave up 0 bases, with 5 bases separating them. There are 12 residues in the CDR3. Germline V gives CDR1 SEHNR, CDR2 FQNEAQ (reference sequence). The chain's CDR3 is CASSPSSYEQYF. The CDR3 DNA sequence: TGTGCCAGCAGCCCCAGCTCCTACGAGCAGTACTTC.